This paragraph reports one TCR beta chain. Patients were excluded for autoimmune disease history or systemic immunosuppression. These data are taken from a study of OX40 agonist ivuxolimab in advanced cancers. Study-level background: Ivuxolimab doses were 0.01, 0.1, 0.3, 1.5, 3 or 10 mg/kg every 2 weeks.

Method: immunoSEQ multiplex PCR; TCRdb's copy keeps in-frame clones and lacks some. The table has about 68,000 clones, about nine tenths seen once; the top ten hold about 0.31%. Sequencing was performed on CD4+ or CD8+ T cells sorted from blood, taken in a trial of the OX40 agonist ivuxolimab. The TCR sequence derives from an adult with an advanced solid tumor such as melanoma, head and neck, liver or kidney cancer.

CDR3 residues: CASSIPGTSRYEQYF. CDR3 sequence (DNA): TGTGCCAGTAGTATCCCAGGGACTAGTCGCTACGAGCAGTACTTC. The V call is TRBV19, the J call TRBJ2-7; 8 nucleotides match TRBD2. Germline trimming cut 3 bases from V and 3 bases from J; bases unmatched to any gene: 7. The CDR3 is 15 residues long. The germline V gene has CDR1 LNHDA and CDR2 SQIVND (reference sequence).